Listed below are T cell receptor beta chains from one sample, sequenced in a study of T cells in Graves' hyperthyroidism and ophthalmopathy. MiXCR, run by TCRdb on the multiplex PCR reads, gives a single entry per CDR3 protein. The table lists about 290,000 distinct CDR3 sequences, approximately 15% of them singletons. The sample consisted of blood. These receptors were collected from a woman aged 60 to 75 with Graves' ophthalmopathy. CDR3s include the opening cysteine and the closing phenylalanine or tryptophan. The D gene is left open where the match is weak. Clone size, where shown, is once, few, many, or a class for clones that have expanded.

>-|TRBV6-2/TRBV6-3|many|TRBJ2-7|14
TGTGCCAGCAGGGCCACTAGGCTCCCCTACGAGCAGTACTTC
CASRATRLPYEQYF
>-|TRBV5-1|-|TRBJ1-1|16
TGCGCCAGCAGCGGGGGGGGGAGGGTAATGAACACTGAAGCTTTCTTT
CASSGGGRVMNTEAFF
>TRBD1|TRBV5-1|-|TRBJ1-6|15
TGCGCCAGCAGCAATAGCCAGGGGGGCAATTCACCCCTCCACTTT
CASSNSQGGNSPLHF
>TRBD1|TRBV6-2/TRBV6-3|many|TRBJ2-3|16
TGTGCCAGCAGTTACCACCGGGACAGGGGGACCGATACGCAGTATTTT
CASSYHRDRGTDTQYF
>TRBD1|TRBV28|many|TRBJ2-7|13
TGTGCCAGCAATCCGGGACAGTCGTACGAGCAGTACTTC
CASNPGQSYEQYF
>TRBD1|TRBV18|few|TRBJ1-1|15
TGTGCCAGCTCTTTGGTAGGGACAGTGAACACTGAAGCTTTCTTT
CASSLVGTVNTEAFF
>TRBD2|TRBV11-2|many|TRBJ2-1|19
TGTGCCAGCAGCTCCCTAGAGGGAGGGCGCCGCACCTCCTACAATGAGCAGTTCTTC
CASSSLEGGRRTSYNEQFF
>TRBD1|TRBV6-5|-|TRBJ1-2|14
TGTGCCAGCAGTTACGACAGGGTTGTGGATGGCCACACCTTC
CASSYDRVVDGHTF
>-|TRBV7-6|few|TRBJ1-1|16
TGTGCCAGCAGCTTAATGGGAGGACAGCTCGCGACTGAAGCTTTCTTT
CASSLMGGQLATEAFF
>-|TRBV28|many|TRBJ2-7|14
TGTGCCAGCAGTATTGCAGGTTTCTCCTACGAGCAGTACTTC
CASSIAGFSYEQYF
>TRBD1|TRBV6-1|-|TRBJ1-2|15
TGTGCCAGCAGAGAGCCGGGACAGGGGCGAACAGGCTACACCTTC
CASREPGQGRTGYTF
>-|TRBV28|many|TRBJ1-5|14
TGTGCCAGCCTTGGGGGCACCCTAGCGGAGCCCCAGCATTTT
CASLGGTLAEPQHF
>-|TRBV5-1|-|TRBJ2-1|15
TGCGCCAGCAGCCGAGAACAGGGGACTGCCAATGAGCAGTTCTTC
CASSREQGTANEQFF
>TRBD1|TRBV2|many|TRBJ2-5|15
TGTGCCAGCAGTGACTTGGACAGGGGACAAGAGACCCAGTACTTC
CASSDLDRGQETQYF
>-|TRBV3-1|many|TRBJ2-7|15
TGTGCCAGCAGCCTAAGTTCAGTTCTGCCCTACGAGCAGTACTTC
CASSLSSVLPYEQYF
>-|TRBV20-1|-|TRBJ2-7|13
TGCAGTGCTAGAGAGGTGGACAGCCACGAGCAGTACTTC
CSAREVDSHEQYF
>TRBD2|TRBV20-1|few|TRBJ2-4|17
TGCAGTGCTAGAGTAGCGGGTCGCGTCCTAGCCAAAAACATTCAGTACTTC
CSARVAGRVLAKNIQYF
>TRBD1|TRBV9|-|TRBJ1-4|16
TGTGCCAGCAGCGTAGATGGGACAGGGATACGGGAAAAACTGTTTTTT
CASSVDGTGIREKLFF
>-|TRBV15|few|TRBJ1-5|15
TGTGCCACCAGCAGAGATGGGGGGGTTAATCAGCCCCAGCATTTT
CATSRDGGVNQPQHF
>TRBD1|TRBV18|many|TRBJ1-1|15
TGTGCCAGCTCACCCCGGACAGGGGGCTTCACTGAAGCTTTCTTT
CASSPRTGGFTEAFF
>-|TRBV28|many|TRBJ1-5|13
TGTGCCAGCAGTTTGCAGGGGTTTCAGCCCCAGCATTTT
CASSLQGFQPQHF
>TRBD2|TRBV12-3/TRBV12-4|-|TRBJ2-1|17
TGTGCCAGCACCCTTGGGGGGGGACTCAGCTCCTACAATGAGCAGTTCTTC
CASTLGGGLSSYNEQFF
>-|TRBV6-1|many|TRBJ1-2|12
TGTGCCAGCGGCTCGAACTTGTATGGCTACACCTTC
CASGSNLYGYTF
>-|TRBV7-6|many|TRBJ2-7|11
TGTGCCAGCAGCTTAGGGCGCGAGCAGTACTTC
CASSLGREQYF
>-|TRBV28|many|TRBJ1-2|14
TGTGCCAGCAGCATTTTGGGGGGGCAGGTTGGCTACACCTTC
CASSILGGQVGYTF
>-|TRBV25-1|-|TRBJ1-2|13
TGTGCCAGCAGACAGGCCCGGGGGAGTGGCTACACCTTC
CASRQARGSGYTF
>TRBD2|TRBV12-3/TRBV12-4|few|TRBJ2-1|13
TGTGCCAGCAGTTCGGGACTAGCGGGGCTTCAGTTCTTC
CASSSGLAGLQFF
>TRBD1|TRBV12-5|many|TRBJ1-5|15
TGTGCTAGTGGTCCCTGGACAGGGGGTTTCCAGCCCCAGCATTTT
CASGPWTGGFQPQHF